The entry below gives a single TCR beta chain sequence along with its context. This sample was taken from a study of control samples from healthy donors and cancer patients. Method: immunoSEQ multiplex PCR; TCRdb's copy keeps in-frame clones and lacks some. The sample holds about 120,000 clones, roughly 95% seen once. Trimming pared 7 bases from V and 5 bases from J, leaving 11 bases between. This CDR3 is built from 12 residues. Germline-derived CDR1 and CDR2 are LNHDA and SQIVND (reference sequence). The chain employs TRBV19 and TRBJ2-5, with a possible D match to TRBD1 (6 bases). Sequencing used blood. The TCR originated in a man in his thirties or forties in good health. This chain's CDR3 is CASKNREETQYF. The CDR3 DNA sequence: TGTGCCAGTAAGAACAGGGAGGAGACCCAGTACTTC.